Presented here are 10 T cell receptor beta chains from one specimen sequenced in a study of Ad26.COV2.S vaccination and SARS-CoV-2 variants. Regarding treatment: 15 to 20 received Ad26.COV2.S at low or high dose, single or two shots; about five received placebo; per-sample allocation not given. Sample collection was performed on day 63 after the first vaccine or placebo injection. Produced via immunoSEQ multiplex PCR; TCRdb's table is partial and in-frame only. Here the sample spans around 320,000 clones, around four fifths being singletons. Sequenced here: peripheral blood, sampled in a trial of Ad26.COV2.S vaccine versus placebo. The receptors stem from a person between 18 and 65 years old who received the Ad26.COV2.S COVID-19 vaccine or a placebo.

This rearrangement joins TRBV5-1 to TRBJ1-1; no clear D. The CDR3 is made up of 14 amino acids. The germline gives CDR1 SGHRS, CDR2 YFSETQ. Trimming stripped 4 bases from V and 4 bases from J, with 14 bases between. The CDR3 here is CASSAGPRGTEAFF. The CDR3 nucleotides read TGCGCCAGCAGCGCTGGCCCCCGTGGCACTGAAGCTTTCTTT.

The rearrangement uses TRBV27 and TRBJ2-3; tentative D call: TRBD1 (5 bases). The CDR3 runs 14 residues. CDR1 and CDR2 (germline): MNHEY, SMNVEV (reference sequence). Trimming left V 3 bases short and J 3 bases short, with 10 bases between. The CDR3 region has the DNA TGTGCCAGCAGTTTTGGGGCGAAAACAGATACGCAGTATTTT. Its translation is CASSFGAKTDTQYF.

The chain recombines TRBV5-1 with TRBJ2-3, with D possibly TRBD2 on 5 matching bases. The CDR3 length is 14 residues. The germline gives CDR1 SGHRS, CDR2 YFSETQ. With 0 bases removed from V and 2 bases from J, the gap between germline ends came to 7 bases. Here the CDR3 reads CASSLERVTDTQYF. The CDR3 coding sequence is TGCGCCAGCAGCTTGGAGAGGGTCACAGATACGCAGTATTTT.

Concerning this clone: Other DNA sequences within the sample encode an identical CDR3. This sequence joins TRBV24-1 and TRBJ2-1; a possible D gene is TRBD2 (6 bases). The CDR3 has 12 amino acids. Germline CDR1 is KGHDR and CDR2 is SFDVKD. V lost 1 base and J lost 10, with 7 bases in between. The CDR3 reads CATSDFRGEQFF. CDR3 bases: TGTGCCACCAGTGATTTCCGGGGGGAGCAGTTCTTC.

The CDR3 loop is CASRRTGLNAYEQYF. For the CDR3, the DNA is TGTGCCAGCAGAAGAACAGGGTTGAACGCCTACGAGCAGTACTTC. The J gene is TRBJ2-7, the V gene TRBV27, with a possible D match to TRBD1 (6 bases). Germline-derived CDR1 and CDR2 are MNHEY and SMNVEV (reference sequence). The length of the CDR3 is 15 residues. The ends were cut back, 6 bases at V and 2 bases at J, with 17 bases in the middle.

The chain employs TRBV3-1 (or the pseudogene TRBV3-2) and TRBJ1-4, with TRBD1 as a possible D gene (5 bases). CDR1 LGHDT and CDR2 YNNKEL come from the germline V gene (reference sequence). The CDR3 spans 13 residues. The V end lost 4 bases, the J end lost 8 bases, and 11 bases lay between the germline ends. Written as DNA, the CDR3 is TGTGCCAGCAGCCGACGGGGCCGGGAAAAACTGTTTTTT. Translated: CASSRRGREKLFF.

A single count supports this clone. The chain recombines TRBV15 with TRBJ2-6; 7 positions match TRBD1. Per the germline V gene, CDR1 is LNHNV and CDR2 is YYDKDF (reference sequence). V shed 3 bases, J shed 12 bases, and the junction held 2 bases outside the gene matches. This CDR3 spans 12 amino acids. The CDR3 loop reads CATSSRQGVLTF. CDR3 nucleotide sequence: TGTGCCACCAGCAGTAGACAGGGCGTCCTGACTTTC.

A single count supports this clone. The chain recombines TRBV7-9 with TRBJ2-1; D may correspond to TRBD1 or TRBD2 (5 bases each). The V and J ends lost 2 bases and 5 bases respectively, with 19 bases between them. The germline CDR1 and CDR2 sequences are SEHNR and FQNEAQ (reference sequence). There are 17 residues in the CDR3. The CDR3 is CASSLNPGPSADNEQFF. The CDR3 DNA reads TGTGCCAGCAGCTTAAATCCGGGACCCTCGGCTGACAATGAGCAGTTCTTC.

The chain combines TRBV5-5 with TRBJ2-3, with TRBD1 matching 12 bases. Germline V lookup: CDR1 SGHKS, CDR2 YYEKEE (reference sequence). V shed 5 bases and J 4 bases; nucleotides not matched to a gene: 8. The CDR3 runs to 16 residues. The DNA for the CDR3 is TGTGCCAGCAGTCCCGGGACAGGGGGCCTGGCAGATACGCAGTATTTT. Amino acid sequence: CASSPGTGGLADTQYF.

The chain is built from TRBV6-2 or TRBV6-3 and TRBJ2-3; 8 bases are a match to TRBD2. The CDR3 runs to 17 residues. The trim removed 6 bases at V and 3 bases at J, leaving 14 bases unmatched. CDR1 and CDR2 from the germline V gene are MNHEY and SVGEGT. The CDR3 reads CASSLYPGLVRTDTQYF. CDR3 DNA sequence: TGTGCCAGCAGCCTCTACCCGGGACTAGTGCGGACAGATACGCAGTATTTT.